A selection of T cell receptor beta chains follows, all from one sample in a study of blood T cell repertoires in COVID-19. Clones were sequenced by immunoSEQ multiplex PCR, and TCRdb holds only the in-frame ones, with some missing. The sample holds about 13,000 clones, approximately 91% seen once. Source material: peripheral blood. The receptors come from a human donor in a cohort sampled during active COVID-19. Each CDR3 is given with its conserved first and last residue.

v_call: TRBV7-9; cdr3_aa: CASSLAVGAEAFF
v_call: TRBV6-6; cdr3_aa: CASSYPDRSEAFF
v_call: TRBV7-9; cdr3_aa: CASSLELAGNEQFF
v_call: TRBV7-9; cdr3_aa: CASSLRGAGRPDTQYF
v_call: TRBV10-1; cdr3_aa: CASSEQGYPNIQYF
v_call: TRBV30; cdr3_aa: CAWSRGRSYNEQFF
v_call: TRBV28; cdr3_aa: CASSLTGNSNQPQHF
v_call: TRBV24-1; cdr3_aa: CATSDWSGVFFGELFF
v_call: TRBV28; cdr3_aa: CASSPGSYNEQFF
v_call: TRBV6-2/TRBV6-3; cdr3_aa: CASSLRQDYGYTF
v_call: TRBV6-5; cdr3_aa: CASSRTGETGELFF
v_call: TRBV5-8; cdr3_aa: CASSPTGTTNEKLFF